A single sample gave rise to the 26 T cell receptor beta chains below, sequenced in a study of CD8+ T cells in alopecia areata. Sequencing used cDNA as its template, made by extracting RNA and reverse transcribing it. Only in-frame clones appear in the TCRdb table, and some are missing; sequencing was by immunoSEQ multiplex PCR. The sample has around 290,000 clones, none seen only once. Using CD4, CD8alpha, NKG2D, NKG2ACE and other markers, pooled cutaneous lymph node cells were sorted. The material sequenced was CD4+ T cells sorted from a lymph node. The origin of the receptors is a C3H/HeJ mouse with alopecia areata. Strain MHC haplotype: H2-k.

This clone was recorded a few times. Gene names and germline refer to mouse. The read gets to within 4 residues of the CDR3 end, and the germline J gene fills in the rest. This rearrangement joins TRBV13-1 to TRBJ2-3; D gene uncertain. Germline lookup yields CDR1 NSHNY and CDR2 SYGAGN. Trimming took off 1 base at V and 0 bases at J, with 9 bases between the two ends. This CDR3 is 15 amino acids long. The CDR3 protein is CASSDLRPSAETLYF. The CDR3 DNA, read in part, is TGTGCCAGCAGTGATCTCAGGCCTAGTGCAGAA.

This clone showed up many times. Genes and germline come from the mouse. Coverage ceases 4 residues before the CDR3 finishes, and the germline J gene fills in the end. This sequence joins TRBV31 and TRBJ1-2; D might be TRBD1 (6 bases). The V gene's germline CDR1 is GKSSPN and CDR2 SITVG. The CDR3 is made up of 13 amino acids. Trimming stripped 1 base from V and 0 bases from J, with 6 bases between. Partial CDR3 DNA: TGTGCCTGGAGTCCAGGGGCAAACTCC. Amino acid sequence: CAWSPGANS. The entire CDR3 is CAWSPGANSDYTF.

This clone was detected only a few times. The germline and genes are mouse ones. From the germline J gene comes the end of the CDR3, since the read stops 4 residues before it. The chain recombines TRBV5 with TRBJ2-3, with 7 bases matching TRBD1. Losses at the gene ends were 5 bases for V and 0 bases for J; bases not matched to a gene: 5. The CDR3 is made up of 15 amino acids. Germline values: CDR1 LGHNA, CDR2 YNLKQL (reference sequence). The DNA read from the CDR3 is TGTGCCAGCAGCGCACAGGGGTCTAGTGCAGAA. This codes for CASSAQGSSAE. The full CDR3 reads CASSAQGSSAETLYF.

As concerns this clone: Genes and germline come from the mouse. The read gets to within 4 residues of the CDR3 end, and the germline J gene fills in the rest. Additional DNA sequences in this sample encode the identical CDR3. V gene TRBV31 combines with J gene TRBJ2-1, with 7 positions matching TRBD2. V lost 0 bases to trimming and J lost 6 bases; unmatched junction nucleotides: 5. This CDR3 is built from 14 residues. The germline V gene has CDR1 GKSSPN and CDR2 SITVG. Partial CDR3 DNA: TGTGCCTGGAGTCTAGGTTTGGGGGGTGCT. Amino acids: CAWSLGLGGA. The complete CDR3 protein is CAWSLGLGGAEQFF.

The sample holds a few counts of this clone. Gene names and germline refer to mouse. The sequence runs out 4 residues before the end of the CDR3; the remainder is reconstructed from the germline J gene. The V call is TRBV5, the J call TRBJ2-2, with 9 nucleotides matching TRBD2. The CDR3 covers 16 residues. With V trimmed by 3 bases and J by 2 bases, 4 bases remained unmatched. Germline CDR1 reads LGHNA; CDR2 reads YNLKQL (reference sequence). CDR3 DNA, as far as it was read: TGTGCCAGCAGCCATCGACTGGGGGTGAACACCGGG. Protein: CASSHRLGVNTG. The entire CDR3 protein is CASSHRLGVNTGQLYF.

As concerns this clone: The DNA is omitted, as the CDR3 cannot be located on it reliably, and the CDR3 follows TCRdb's listing. Each gene name is a mouse one. This rearrangement joins TRBV23 to TRBJ2-5; TRBD1 reflects the table's D call only, with no check against the DNA. The CDR3 is 15 amino acids in total, end residues counted. Germline V CDR1 and CDR2: KGHTA, FQNQQP. Here the CDR3 reads CAPAVKPGQQDTQYF.

As for this clone: The genes and germline here are from mouse. The missing CDR3 end, 4 residues past where the read stops, is filled in from the germline J gene. Other DNA variants within this sample encode the same CDR3. The chain combines TRBV19 with TRBJ2-7; D remains unclear. The CDR3 spans 13 residues. Deletions cut 1 base from V and 3 bases from J, with 8 bases between. CDR1 is FNHDT, CDR2 SITEND, per germline (reference sequence). CDR3 sequence: CASSIRSSYEQYF. CDR3 bases read: TGTGCCAGCAGTATAAGGTCCAGCTAT. The variable domain in full, with the rest retrieved from reference TRBV19 and TRBJ2-7, is GGIITQTPKFLIGQEGQKLTLKCQQNFNHDTMYWYRQDSGKGLRLIYYSITENDLQKGDLSEGYDASREKKSSFSLTVTSAQKNEMAVFLCASSIRSSYEQYFGPGTRLTVL.

Comment on this clone: Mouse gene names and germline throughout. The missing CDR3 end, 4 residues past where the read stops, is filled in from the germline J gene. The chain has TRBV1 and TRBJ2-3; possible D gene TRBD2, 7 bases. V gave up 2 bases and J gave up 0 bases, with 12 bases separating them. Germline V gives CDR1 NSQYPW, CDR2 LRSPGD (reference sequence). CDR3 size: 16 residues. The CDR3 DNA, read in part, is TGCACCTGCAGTGCAATGGGGGGCGGGAGTGCAGAA. It translates to CTCSAMGGGSAE. In full, the CDR3 reads CTCSAMGGGSAETLYF. The full variable domain, rest sourced from reference TRBV1 and TRBJ2-3, is VTLLEQNPRWRLVPRGQAVNLRCILKNSQYPWMSWYQQDLQKQLQWLFTLRSPGDKEVKSLPGADYLATRVTDTELRLQVANMSQGRTLYCTCSAMGGGSAETLYFGSGTRLTVL.

Comment on this clone: Gene names follow the mouse nomenclature. The sequence runs out 4 residues before the end of the CDR3; the remainder is reconstructed from the germline J gene. The chain joins TRBV29 to TRBJ1-2; no definite D call. Germline values: CDR1 MSHET, CDR2 SYDVDS. The V end lost 3 bases, the J end lost 0 bases, and 8 bases lay between the germline ends. The CDR3 extends over 14 amino acids. The CDR3 bases that were read are TGTGCTAGCAGTTTGAGGGTTGCAAACTCC. Translated: CASSLRVANS. The full-length CDR3 reads as CASSLRVANSDYTF.

Details on this clone: Germline and genes: mouse. The read is 4 residues too short to cover the CDR3 end, so that end is filled in from the germline J gene. The chain is built from TRBV13-1 and TRBJ2-2, with D uncertain. From germline, CDR1 is NSHNY and CDR2 SYGAGN. CDR3 length: 12 amino acids. V shed 10 bases and J shed 1 base, with 8 bases lying between them. CDR3 bases read: TGTGCCTACAGAAAAAACACCGGG. Residues: CAYRKNTG. The full CDR3 protein reads CAYRKNTGQLYF.

Of note for this clone: Gene and germline names: mouse. The sequence runs out 4 residues before the end of the CDR3; the remainder is reconstructed from the germline J gene. This chain connects TRBV19 to TRBJ2-1; 7 positions agree with TRBD2. J was trimmed by 2 bases and V by 0 bases; bases with no gene match: 2. Germline V gene data show CDR1 as FNHDT and CDR2 as SITEND (reference sequence). The CDR3 has 15 amino acids. CDR3 sequence reads: CASSIDGGYYAEQFF. The DNA read from the CDR3 is TGTGCCAGCAGTATAGATGGGGGGTACTATGCT. Full variable domain (outside the CDR3, taken from reference TRBV19 and TRBJ2-1): GGIITQTPKFLIGQEGQKLTLKCQQNFNHDTMYWYRQDSGKGLRLIYYSITENDLQKGDLSEGYDASREKKSSFSLTVTSAQKNEMAVFLCASSIDGGYYAEQFFGPGTRLTVL.

Comment on this clone: Gene and germline names: mouse. The read finishes 4 residues shy of the CDR3 end, and the germline J gene is used to complete it. The chain joins TRBV1 to TRBJ1-1, with TRBD1 identical over 10 bases. Germline CDR1 reads NSQYPW; CDR2 reads LRSPGD (reference sequence). The length of the CDR3 is 13 residues. The CDR3 sequence is CTCSGQGAGEVFF. Incomplete CDR3 DNA: TGCACCTGCAGTGGACAGGGGGCGGGA.

Remarks on this clone: Gene and germline names: mouse. Coverage ceases 4 residues before the CDR3 finishes, and the germline J gene fills in the end. This chain uses TRBV13-1 with TRBJ1-2; 7 positions agree with TRBD1. Germline-derived CDR1 and CDR2 are NSHNY and SYGAGN. The CDR3 totals 15 residues. The ends lost 1 base at V and 2 bases at J; junction bases unmatched: 5. The sequenced part of the CDR3 DNA is TGTGCCAGCAGTGATTCCGACAGGGTGAACTCC. Its translation: CASSDSDRVNS. The whole CDR3 sequence reads CASSDSDRVNSDYTF.

A remark on this clone: Germline and genes here are mouse. The read comes to an end 4 residues before the CDR3 does, leaving the germline J gene to fill in the end. Other DNA sequences in this specimen translate into the identical CDR3. The chain joins TRBV3 to TRBJ2-5; TRBD2 matches 11 bases. Trimming took 1 base from V and 1 from J; bases not matched to a gene: 1. CDR3 size: 16 residues. The V gene's germline CDR1 is SNHLY and CDR2 FYNGKV (reference sequence). This CDR3 is CASSLGTGGYQDTQYF. CDR3 DNA, as far as it was read: TGTGCCAGCAGCTTAGGGACTGGGGGGTACCAAGAC.

Of note for this clone: Mouse gene names apply. CDR3 sequence reads: CASSIVGQGRAEQFF. The CDR3 bases that were read are TGTGCCAGCAGTATAGTCGGCCAGGGAAGAGCT. This chain uses TRBV19 with TRBJ2-1, with D perhaps matching TRBD1 (5 bases). The CDR3 goes on 4 residues after the read ends, and that part is filled in from the germline J gene. This CDR3 spans 15 amino acids. Germline CDR1 reads FNHDT; CDR2 reads SITEND (reference sequence).

This clone was seen a handful of times. All gene names here are mouse names. The CDR3 end falls 4 residues outside the read, so it is completed with the germline J gene. The chain links TRBV13-1 to TRBJ2-1, with 10 bases lining up with TRBD2. With V trimmed by 5 bases and J by 0 bases, 5 bases remained unmatched. Germline V CDR1 and CDR2: NSHNY, SYGAGN. The length of the CDR3 is 16 residues. This CDR3 is CASSVTGGGNYAEQFF. The covered CDR3 bases are TGTGCCAGCAGCGTTACTGGGGGGGGTAACTATGCT.

A note on this clone: Gene names are the mouse ones. The read gets to within 3 residues of the CDR3 end, and the germline J gene fills in the rest. The V and J genes are TRBV19 and TRBJ1-6, with 8 bases lining up with TRBD1. TRBJ1-6 is designated an ORF whose function remains uncertain. J lost 1 base, V lost 5 bases, and 5 bases had no gene match. CDR3 length: 16 residues. In germline, CDR1 is FNHDT, CDR2 SITEND (reference sequence). The CDR3 here is CASSRTGWSYNSPLYF. Incomplete CDR3 DNA: TGTGCCAGCAGCCGGACAGGGTGGTCCTATAATTCGCCC.

Worth noting for this clone: The germline and genes are mouse ones. The observed sequence ends 4 residues before the CDR3 terminus, with the missing tail filled in from the germline J gene. V and J are TRBV13-3 and TRBJ2-7; 7 bases agree with TRBD2. Germline CDR1 NNHDY, CDR2 SYVADS. The V segment lost 4 bases and the J segment 3 bases; nucleotides outside the gene matches: 1. This CDR3 contains 12 residues. The chain's CDR3 is CASSLGVYEQYF. The DNA read from the CDR3 is TGTGCCAGCAGTCTGGGGGTCTAT.

The sample holds a few counts of this clone. Genes and germline come from the mouse. The read halts 4 residues ahead of the CDR3 end, with the missing end drawn from the germline J gene. This chain uses TRBV13-1 with TRBJ2-3; D gene ambiguous. The CDR3 is made up of 14 amino acids. Germline V gives CDR1 NSHNY, CDR2 SYGAGN. V lost 2 bases and J 0 bases, leaving 7 bases between the germline ends. CDR3 loop: CASSESASAETLYF. CDR3 bases read: TGTGCCAGCAGTGAATCAGCTAGTGCAGAA.

This clone has just a few counts. Mouse germline and gene names are used. Read coverage stops 4 residues before the CDR3 terminus; the germline J gene supplies the remainder. The chain joins TRBV5 to TRBJ2-1; 11 bases line up with TRBD2. The CDR3 spans 18 residues. V was pared by 3 bases and J by 0 bases, with 7 bases of the junction left unmatched. The germline V gene has CDR1 LGHNA and CDR2 YNLKQL (reference sequence). The DNA read from the CDR3 is TGTGCCAGCAGCCACTCCCGGGACTGGGGGTTTAACTATGCT. It codes for CASSHSRDWGFNYA. The entire CDR3 is CASSHSRDWGFNYAEQFF.

This clone was observed a few times. Gene names are mouse gene names. From the germline J gene comes the end of the CDR3, since the read stops 4 residues before it. V is TRBV5 and J is TRBJ2-1; 8 nucleotides agree with TRBD1. Germline assignment: CDR1 LGHNA and CDR2 YNLKQL (reference sequence). The CDR3 sequence is 14 residues long. Losses at the gene ends were 4 bases for V and 3 bases for J; bases not matched to a gene: 2. The CDR3 sequence is CASSRDRIYAEQFF. Partial CDR3 DNA: TGTGCCAGCAGCCGGGACAGGATCTATGCT.

A word on this clone: Mouse gene names and germline throughout. The read comes to an end 4 residues before the CDR3 does, leaving the germline J gene to fill in the end. The chain couples TRBV19 to TRBJ1-1, with D perhaps matching TRBD1 (5 bases). Germline V gives CDR1 FNHDT, CDR2 SITEND (reference sequence). CDR3 length equals 15 residues. V gave up 0 bases and J gave up 4 bases, with 13 bases separating them. Partial CDR3 DNA: TGTGCCAGCAGTATAGCTGGCAGGGAGGGCACA. As protein: CASSIAGREGT. The complete CDR3 sequence is CASSIAGREGTEVFF.

Concerning this clone itself: Any gene name here is a mouse gene name. From the germline J gene comes the end of the CDR3, since the read stops 4 residues before it. The chain joins TRBV13-1 to TRBJ2-7; a possible D gene is TRBD2 (7 bases). This CDR3 has 16 amino acids. V lost 3 bases and J 0 bases, leaving 16 bases between the germline ends. CDR1 NSHNY and CDR2 SYGAGN come from the germline V gene. The CDR3 DNA, read in part, is TGTGCCAGCAGTGGGAGGGGGGGACAAAACTCCTAT. Translated, it gives CASSGRGGQNSY. The entire CDR3 reads CASSGRGGQNSYEQYF.

This clone has just a few counts. These gene names are mouse names. The read gets to within 4 residues of the CDR3 end, and the germline J gene fills in the rest. Additional DNA sequences in this sample encode the identical CDR3. V is TRBV19 and J is TRBJ2-7, with 10 bases lining up with TRBD2. The CDR3 consists of 14 residues. Germline CDR1 and CDR2: FNHDT and SITEND (reference sequence). The CDR3 DNA, read in part, is TGTGCCAGCAGTATACCGGGACTGGGGTAT. Its translation is CASSIPGLGY. The CDR3 as a whole reads CASSIPGLGYEQYF.

Of note for this clone: Gene names refer to mouse genes. The CDR3 end falls 4 residues outside the read, so it is completed with the germline J gene. V usage is TRBV19 and J usage is TRBJ2-1; a weak D match, TRBD2 (6 bases). This CDR3 region has 14 residues. Germline loops: CDR1 FNHDT, CDR2 SITEND (reference sequence). With 5 bases removed from V and 3 bases from J, the gap between germline ends came to 12 bases. CDR3 DNA (partial): TGTGCCAGCAGAGTCCGGGACTTCTATGCT. Amino acid sequence: CASRVRDFYA. The entire CDR3 protein reads CASRVRDFYAEQFF. The full variable domain, with the rest looked up from reference TRBV19 and TRBJ2-1, is GGIITQTPKFLIGQEGQKLTLKCQQNFNHDTMYWYRQDSGKGLRLIYYSITENDLQKGDLSEGYDASREKKSSFSLTVTSAQKNEMAVFLCASRVRDFYAEQFFGPGTRLTVL.

Turning to this clone: Gene labels here are mouse ones. The CDR3 end lies 4 residues beyond the end of the read and is filled in from the germline J gene. J is TRBJ2-5 and V is TRBV1, with 10 bases aligning to TRBD2. The V segment lost 1 base and the J segment 0 bases; nucleotides outside the gene matches: 4. The CDR3 is 17 residues long. Germline CDR1 and CDR2: NSQYPW and LRSPGD (reference sequence). CDR3 bases read: TGCACCTGCAGTGCAGGGAGACTGGGGGGTAACCAAGAC. This encodes CTCSAGRLGGNQD. The full CDR3 protein is CTCSAGRLGGNQDTQYF. Full variable domain (remainder filled in from reference TRBV1 and TRBJ2-5): VTLLEQNPRWRLVPRGQAVNLRCILKNSQYPWMSWYQQDLQKQLQWLFTLRSPGDKEVKSLPGADYLATRVTDTELRLQVANMSQGRTLYCTCSAGRLGGNQDTQYFGPGTRLLVL.